This is a list of T cell receptor beta chains from one sample in a study of shared clonotypes between healthy human individuals. The assay was immunoSEQ multiplex PCR, and TCRdb's table has in-frame clones only and misses some. Found here are about 2.2 million clones, 85% to 95% of them singletons; the top ten hold over 1.5%. The sample was naive CD8+ T cells from PBMCs. The receptors stem from a man between 18 and 29 years old in good health. Some clones in this sample may be carry-over from other donors' samples. Both conserved end residues are part of each CDR3. Each record gives: CDR3 protein, V gene, clone size, J gene. Clone size is not always given. Where it is, it says once, few, many or a class for expanded clones.

cdr3_aa: CASSRRGGQPQHF
v_call: TRBV28
clone_size: once
j_call: TRBJ1-5

cdr3_aa: CASSVGSSGVTDTQYF
v_call: TRBV9
clone_size: .
j_call: TRBJ2-3

cdr3_aa: CASSSYSSSYEQYF
v_call: TRBV6-5
clone_size: .
j_call: TRBJ2-7

cdr3_aa: CASSLARGVTSGPYNEQFF
v_call: TRBV7-9
clone_size: .
j_call: TRBJ2-1

cdr3_aa: CAISPGTPLDEQFF
v_call: TRBV10-3
clone_size: .
j_call: TRBJ2-1

cdr3_aa: CASRPGEGTEAFF
v_call: TRBV6-6
clone_size: .
j_call: TRBJ1-1

cdr3_aa: CSVVRAGGDGELFF
v_call: TRBV29-1
clone_size: .
j_call: TRBJ2-2

cdr3_aa: CASSSWTVRDTEAFF
v_call: TRBV7-9
clone_size: few
j_call: TRBJ1-1

cdr3_aa: CASSSEGGLFQPQHF
v_call: TRBV7-9
clone_size: .
j_call: TRBJ1-5

cdr3_aa: CASSHPRRREGPDTQYF
v_call: TRBV7-6
clone_size: .
j_call: TRBJ2-3

cdr3_aa: CASSTGHEQFF
v_call: TRBV19
clone_size: .
j_call: TRBJ2-1

cdr3_aa: CASSLLQQRGLLYNEQFF
v_call: TRBV5-6
clone_size: .
j_call: TRBJ2-1

cdr3_aa: CASSLDVTRPRETQYF
v_call: TRBV11-2
clone_size: .
j_call: TRBJ2-5

cdr3_aa: CASSISLAGGSYNEQFF
v_call: TRBV19
clone_size: .
j_call: TRBJ2-1

cdr3_aa: CASSDPQHQTQYF
v_call: TRBV25-1
clone_size: .
j_call: TRBJ2-5

cdr3_aa: CASSVGQAYGYTF
v_call: TRBV9
clone_size: .
j_call: TRBJ1-2

cdr3_aa: CASSWEGNEQFF
v_call: TRBV5-1
clone_size: .
j_call: TRBJ2-1

cdr3_aa: CASSLAHNEQFF
v_call: TRBV7-9
clone_size: few
j_call: TRBJ2-1

cdr3_aa: CASSKWDSGNTGELFF
v_call: TRBV21-1
clone_size: .
j_call: TRBJ2-2

cdr3_aa: CASSPQYSNQPQHF
v_call: TRBV28
clone_size: .
j_call: TRBJ1-5

cdr3_aa: CASSLGRGGYNEQFF
v_call: TRBV11-2
clone_size: .
j_call: TRBJ2-1

cdr3_aa: CASSLGGFNQPQHF
v_call: TRBV7-2
clone_size: .
j_call: TRBJ1-5

cdr3_aa: CASSLGGTYREAFF
v_call: TRBV11-2
clone_size: once
j_call: TRBJ1-1

cdr3_aa: CASRGGQFLNTEAFF
v_call: TRBV6-5
clone_size: .
j_call: TRBJ1-1

cdr3_aa: CASTQRHNPLAYTF
v_call: TRBV7-9
clone_size: .
j_call: TRBJ1-2

cdr3_aa: CASSFGGSSYEQYF
v_call: TRBV5-6
clone_size: .
j_call: TRBJ2-7

cdr3_aa: CASSPNGQGYYGYTF
v_call: TRBV13
clone_size: once
j_call: TRBJ1-2

cdr3_aa: CASSPDLYGYTF
v_call: TRBV19
clone_size: .
j_call: TRBJ1-2

cdr3_aa: CASSPGTPGRDGKLTDTQYF
v_call: TRBV9
clone_size: .
j_call: TRBJ2-3

cdr3_aa: CASTSLGGNTGELFF
v_call: TRBV27
clone_size: .
j_call: TRBJ2-2

cdr3_aa: CASSIFGGADTQYF
v_call: TRBV19
clone_size: .
j_call: TRBJ2-3

cdr3_aa: CASSDSRLASYEQYF
v_call: TRBV6-4
clone_size: once
j_call: TRBJ2-7

cdr3_aa: CASSLGNNEQFF
v_call: TRBV7-9
clone_size: .
j_call: TRBJ2-1

cdr3_aa: CASHSGYGYTF
v_call: TRBV28
clone_size: .
j_call: TRBJ1-2

cdr3_aa: CASSDELAGGLDTQYF
v_call: TRBV11-2
clone_size: .
j_call: TRBJ2-3

cdr3_aa: CASSRDALRSGVDTGELFF
v_call: TRBV19
clone_size: .
j_call: TRBJ2-2

cdr3_aa: CASSFTPRTVEAFF
v_call: TRBV28
clone_size: .
j_call: TRBJ1-1

cdr3_aa: CASSLIAESYEQYF
v_call: TRBV5-1
clone_size: .
j_call: TRBJ2-7

cdr3_aa: CAISEVGGITGELFF
v_call: TRBV10-3
clone_size: .
j_call: TRBJ2-2

cdr3_aa: CASSPRQEVVNQPQHF
v_call: TRBV5-8
clone_size: .
j_call: TRBJ1-5